The 14 T cell receptor beta chains below come from one sample, sequenced in a study of CD8 T cells in Susac syndrome. RNA amounts of about 0.5 to 1 ug underwent reverse transcription with random hexamers. TCRdb reprocessed the immunoSEQ multiplex PCR reads with MiXCR, giving one entry per CDR3 protein. The top ten clones hold 0.096% of a sample with about 110,000 distinct CDR3 sequences, 90% to 98% of them seen once. Sequencing was carried out using CD4+ T cells from PBMCs. These receptors all come from a human donor in good health.

This chain uses TRBV27 with TRBJ2-7; 9 bases line up with TRBD1. The CDR3 has 16 amino acids. J lost 1 base, V lost 5 bases, and 9 bases had no gene match. CDR1 is MNHEY and CDR2 is SMNVEV in the germline V gene (reference sequence). The CDR3 loop is CASSLLPGQGSYEQYF. The CDR3 nucleotides are TGTGCCAGCAGTCTGCTACCGGGACAGGGTTCCTACGAGCAGTACTTC.

This sequence joins TRBV7-2 and TRBJ2-2; D is unresolved. The CDR3 runs to 13 residues. Per the germline V gene, CDR1 is SGHTA and CDR2 is FQGNSA. V was clipped by 5 bases and J by 0 bases, with 4 bases between them. CDR3 residues: CASSLTNTGELFF. CDR3 DNA sequence: TGTGCCAGCAGCCTGACGAACACCGGGGAGCTGTTTTTT.

The rearrangement links TRBV29-1 to TRBJ2-5, with 10 positions matching TRBD1. CDR3 size: 15 residues. Germline CDR1 reads SQVTM; CDR2 reads ANQGSEA. Trimming took 4 bases from V and 9 from J; bases not matched to a gene: 14. The CDR3 DNA reads as TGCAGCGTTGCCCCGGGACAGGGGTCTATTACGGCCCAGTACTTC. This sequence encodes CSVAPGQGSITAQYF. The full variable domain, rest sourced from reference TRBV29-1 and TRBJ2-5, is SAVISQKPSRDICQRGTSLTIQCQVDSQVTMMFWYRQQPGQSLTLIATANQGSEATYESGFVIDKFPISRPNLTFSTLTVSNMSPEDSSIYLCSVAPGQGSITAQYFGPGTRLLVL.

This clonotype was observed a single time. V usage is TRBV5-4 and J usage is TRBJ2-2; TRBD1 matches 9 bases. Per the germline V gene, CDR1 is SGHNT and CDR2 is YYREEE (reference sequence). The CDR3 loop spans 16 amino acids. V was pared by 4 bases and J by 5 bases, with 9 bases of the junction left unmatched. The CDR3 nucleotides read TGTGCCAGCAGCCAACCGGGACAGGGCAGGACCGGGGAGCTGTTTTTT. As protein: CASSQPGQGRTGELFF.

This sequence joins TRBV7-2 and TRBJ2-4, with TRBD2 as a possible D gene (6 bases). The CDR3 is made up of 14 amino acids. Germline CDR1 is SGHTA and CDR2 is FQGNSA. V lost 5 bases and J 6 bases, leaving 14 bases between the germline ends. CDR3 sequence reads: CASSPRRVGNIQYF. DNA for the CDR3: TGTGCCAGCAGCCCACGGAGGGTTGGAAACATTCAGTACTTC.

This clonotype appeared a single time. The V and J genes are TRBV6-2 or TRBV6-3 and TRBJ1-2; TRBD1 aligns across 7 bases. J gave up 7 bases and V 4 bases, and 15 bases lay outside the gene matches. The germline V gene has CDR1 MNHEY and CDR2 SVGEGT. The CDR3 sequence is 16 residues long. The CDR3 loop is CASSSQQGRRSSGYTF. For the CDR3, the DNA is TGTGCCAGCAGTTCCCAACAGGGGCGAAGGTCTTCTGGCTACACCTTC.

The chain joins TRBV7-8 to TRBJ2-2; D gene uncertain. The CDR3 has 12 residues. The germline V gene has CDR1 SGHVS and CDR2 FQNEAQ. Trimming took off 7 bases at V and 1 base at J, with 4 bases between the two ends. CDR3 nucleotides: TGTGCCAGCAACCTGAACACCGGGGAGCTGTTTTTT. Its translation: CASNLNTGELFF.

This chain connects TRBV3-1 to TRBJ2-3; D is undetermined. The germline V and J ends were trimmed by 0 bases and 0 bases, with 4 bases remaining between them. This CDR3 spans 14 amino acids. Germline V gene lookup returns CDR1 LGHDT and CDR2 YNNKEL (reference sequence). CDR3 protein: CASSQDTSTDTQYF. Written as DNA, the CDR3 is TGTGCCAGCAGCCAAGATACGAGCACAGATACGCAGTATTTT.

The chain combines TRBV5-6 with TRBJ2-7; no clear D gene. The CDR3 sequence is 15 residues long. Germline CDR1 reads SGHDT; CDR2 reads YYEEEE. V was clipped by 0 bases and J by 1 base, with 11 bases between them. Here the CDR3 reads CASSLGPSLSYEQYF. Written as DNA, the CDR3 is TGTGCCAGCAGCTTGGGGCCTAGTTTATCCTACGAGCAGTACTTC.

The chain employs TRBV9 and TRBJ2-7; 13 bases are a match to TRBD2. CDR3 length equals 16 residues. Germline CDR1 SGDLS, CDR2 YYNGEE. V trimming: 0 bases; J trimming: 3 bases; junction bases outside the gene matches: 3. CDR3 protein: CASSVGGLAGVYEQYF. CDR3 bases: TGTGCCAGCAGCGTAGGCGGACTAGCGGGAGTCTACGAGCAGTACTTC.

V usage is TRBV12-3 or TRBV12-4 and J usage is TRBJ1-2; weak D call: TRBD1 (5 bases). Trimming stripped 6 bases from V and 8 bases from J, with 19 bases between. CDR3 length: 14 residues. The chain's CDR3 is CASSSGLAPGGYTF. CDR3 coding DNA: TGTGCCAGCAGCTCAGGGTTGGCCCCGGGGGGCTACACCTTC.

The V and J genes are TRBV5-1 and TRBJ1-5; D gene uncertain. Trimming stripped 0 bases from V and 3 bases from J, with 7 bases between. The length of the CDR3 is 14 residues. Germline V gene data show CDR1 as SGHRS and CDR2 as YFSETQ. The CDR3 region is CASSLGGDNQPQHF. As DNA, the CDR3 is TGCGCCAGCAGCTTGGGCGGGGACAATCAGCCCCAGCATTTT.

V usage is TRBV27 and J usage is TRBJ2-1; the D call may be TRBD1 or TRBD2 (5 bases each). The CDR3 length is 17 residues. Germline V gene sequence: CDR1 MNHEY, CDR2 SMNVEV (reference sequence). V shed 1 base and J shed 0 bases, with 13 bases lying between them. The CDR3 loop is CASSLLTGQSSYNEQFF. CDR3 nucleotide sequence: TGTGCCAGCAGTTTATTGACGGGGCAGAGCTCCTACAATGAGCAGTTCTTC.

This chain joins TRBV3-1 and TRBJ2-7; D is unresolved. The V end lost 1 base, the J end lost 5 bases, and 12 bases lay between the germline ends. This CDR3 contains 14 residues. Germline loops: CDR1 LGHDT, CDR2 YNNKEL (reference sequence). The CDR3 DNA reads TGTGCCAGCAGCCAAGGGTTTCGTGGGAACGAGCAGTACTTC. This gives the protein CASSQGFRGNEQYF.